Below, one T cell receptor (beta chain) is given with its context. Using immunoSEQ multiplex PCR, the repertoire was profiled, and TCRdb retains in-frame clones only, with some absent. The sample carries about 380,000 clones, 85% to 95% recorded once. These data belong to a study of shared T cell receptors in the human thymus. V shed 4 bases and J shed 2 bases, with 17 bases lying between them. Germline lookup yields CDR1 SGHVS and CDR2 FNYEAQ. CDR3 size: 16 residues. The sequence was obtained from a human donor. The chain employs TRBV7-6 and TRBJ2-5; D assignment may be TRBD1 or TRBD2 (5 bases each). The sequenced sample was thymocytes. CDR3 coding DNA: TGTGCCAGCAGCTCGCCCCTGGGACCGTCTCAAGAGACCCAGTACTTC. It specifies CASSSPLGPSQETQYF.